The text below deals with one T cell receptor beta chain. Its specificity is not known. Donors counted as nominally healthy when sampled, yet unrecorded immune exposures were likely. Germline values: CDR1 LNHNV, CDR2 YYDKDF (reference sequence). This CDR3 region has 15 residues. The V and J ends lost 1 base and 0 bases respectively, with 10 bases between them. This entry is derived from a study of cytomegalovirus exposure and HLA in healthy donors. The study ran its PCR with 60 Vbeta and 13 Jbeta primers. TCRdb keeps only in-frame clones here, not all; method: immunoSEQ multiplex PCR. The sample gives 65,000 to 75,000 clones, around 80% of which show up once; approximately 6.3% is in the top ten. Findings and caveats of the study: Presence/absence analyses rested on an assumption that sequencing depth was roughly uniform across donors. An analysis was carried out later, and it reportedly showed fewer N-insertions in an Asian-associated ancestry cluster than the roughly 670-donor mean.

The chain has TRBV15 and TRBJ2-7; D call uncertain. The receptor comes from a man in his fifties or sixties in good health and CMV-seronegative. The sequenced sample consisted of PBMCs. The CDR3 bases are TGTGCCACCAGCAGAGCGGCCTCAGGCTCCTACGAGCAGTACTTC. Protein product: CATSRAASGSYEQYF.